Given below is one TCR beta chain in context. Its specificity is unknown. This specimen belongs to a study of Ad26.COV2.S vaccination and SARS-CoV-2 variants. Clones were sequenced by immunoSEQ multiplex PCR, and TCRdb holds only the in-frame ones, with some missing. This table holds about 390,000 clones, approximately 92% found once. Treatment: some 20 received Ad26.COV2.S at low or high dose, single or two shots; 5 received placebo; per-sample allocation not given. Repertoires come from day 63 after the first vaccine or placebo injection. It was Wuhan-strain SARS-CoV-2 spike that the Ad26 vaccine vector expressed. This CDR3 is built from 16 residues. Per the germline V gene, CDR1 is SGHKS and CDR2 is YYEKEE (reference sequence). The V and J ends lost 0 bases and 2 bases, in that order; junction bases with no gene match: 8. Study results and limitations: Greater spike-specific TCR breadth was seen in vaccine recipients than in placebo recipients.

The sequence was obtained from a person aged 18-65 years who received the Ad26.COV2.S COVID-19 vaccine or a placebo. The sample here was peripheral blood, taken in a trial of Ad26.COV2.S vaccine versus placebo. The rearrangement uses TRBV5-5 and TRBJ2-7, with TRBD1 identical over 7 bases. The CDR3, as DNA: TGTGCCAGCAGCTTGGAGGGGGCTAGTTTCCCCTACGAGCAGTACTTC. It codes for CASSLEGASFPYEQYF.